This T cell receptor beta chain was identified during a study of blood T cell repertoires in COVID-19. Study-level background: Acute and convalescent COVID-19 specimens originated in the United States, Italy and Spain. PBMCs, B-cell-depleted T cells, or T cells were the source of the cDNA or gDNA that made up the material.

In the source study's methods: Amplifying reference gene primers gave estimates of nucleated cell counts. Clones were read by immunoSEQ multiplex PCR, and TCRdb kept only the in-frame ones, dropping some. Clone size and V and J calls were adopted from that table, with D and trimming inferred from the DNA. The repertoire holds around 72,000 clones, with around 90% as singletons. This CDR3 contains 14 residues. The ends lost 2 bases at V and 4 bases at J; junction bases unmatched: 4. Germline-derived CDR1 and CDR2 are SEHNR and FQNEAQ (reference sequence). The sequencing input was peripheral blood. V and J are TRBV7-9 and TRBJ1-2, with 7 bases matching TRBD1. The TCR originated in a woman aged 45-65 years with acute or convalescent COVID-19. The CDR3 loop reads CASSLQQGGYGYTF. The CDR3 DNA sequence: TGTGCCAGCAGCTTACAGCAGGGGGGCTATGGCTACACCTTC.